This TCR beta chain came from a study of blood T cell repertoires in COVID-19. Study-wide background: The origin of the acute and convalescent COVID-19 samples was the United States, Italy and Spain.

Profiling relied on immunoSEQ multiplex PCR, and the TCRdb table lists in-frame clones only, not all of them. The sample carries 200,000 to 250,000 clones, around four fifths recorded once. Trimming pared 4 bases from V and 4 bases from J, leaving 10 bases between. CDR3 size: 13 residues. The germline CDR1 and CDR2 sequences are SGHRS and YFSETQ. The chain couples TRBV5-1 to TRBJ2-3; perhaps TRBD1 as D (6 bases). The sequence was obtained from a woman older than 75 with active or convalescent COVID-19. Sequencing was performed on peripheral blood. This CDR3 reads CASSTTGSDTQYF. The CDR3 nucleotides are TGCGCCAGCAGCACCACAGGGTCAGATACGCAGTATTTT.